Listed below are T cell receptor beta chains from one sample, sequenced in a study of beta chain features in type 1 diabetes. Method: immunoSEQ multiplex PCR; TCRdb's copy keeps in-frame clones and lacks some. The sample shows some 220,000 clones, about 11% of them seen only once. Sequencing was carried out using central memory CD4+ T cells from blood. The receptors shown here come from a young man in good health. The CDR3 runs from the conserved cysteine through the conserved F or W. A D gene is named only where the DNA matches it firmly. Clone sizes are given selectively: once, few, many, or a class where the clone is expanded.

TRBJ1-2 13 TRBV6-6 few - TGTGCCAGCGACCCAGCCCAAGTCTATGGCTACACCTTC CASDPAQVYGYTF
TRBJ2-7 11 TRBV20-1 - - TGCAGTGCTATGCTAGGAAGCGAGCAGTACTTC CSAMLGSEQYF
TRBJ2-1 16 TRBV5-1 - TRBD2 TGCGCCAGCAGCTCCTCTAGCGGGAACTCCTACAATGAGCAGTTCTTC CASSSSSGNSYNEQFF
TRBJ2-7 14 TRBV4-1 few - TGCGCCAGCAGCCAAGATATAGGTCGGGCCGAGCAGTACTTC CASSQDIGRAEQYF
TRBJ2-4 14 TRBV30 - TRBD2 TGTGCCTGGAGTTTGGGGGGGTTCCGCGACATTCAGTACTTC CAWSLGGFRDIQYF
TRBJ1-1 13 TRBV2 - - TGTGCCAGCAGTGAATTGGGGAGCACTGAAGCTTTCTTT CASSELGSTEAFF
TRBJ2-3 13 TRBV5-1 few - TGCGCCAGCAGCTACGACCTAGTAGATACGCAGTATTTT CASSYDLVDTQYF
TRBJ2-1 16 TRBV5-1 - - TGCGCCAGCAGCCGTGAGACTCGAGGGACCTACAATGAGCAGTTCTTC CASSRETRGTYNEQFF
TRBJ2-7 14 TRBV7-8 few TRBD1 TGTGCCAGCAGCTTAGGGACAGGGACCTACGAGCAGTACTTC CASSLGTGTYEQYF
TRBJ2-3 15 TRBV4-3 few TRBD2 TGCGCCACCGAAATTAAGGAGCGGGAGACAGATACGCAGTATTTT CATEIKERETDTQYF
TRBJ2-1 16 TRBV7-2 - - TGTGCCAGCAGCTCCAGAGGGAGCGGCCGCAACAATGAGCAGTTCTTC CASSSRGSGRNNEQFF
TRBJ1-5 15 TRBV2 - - TGTGCCAGCCGGTGGAACAGGGTTAGCAATCAGCCCCAGCATTTT CASRWNRVSNQPQHF
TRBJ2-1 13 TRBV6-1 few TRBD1 TGTGCCAGCAGGGTGACAGGGCAAAATGAGCAGTTCTTC CASRVTGQNEQFF
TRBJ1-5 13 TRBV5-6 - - TGTGCCAGCAGCTTGGGCCTAAGTCAGCCCCAGCATTTT CASSLGLSQPQHF
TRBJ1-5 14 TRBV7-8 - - TGTGCCAGCAGCCCAGAGGGGGGCAATCAGCCCCAGCATTTT CASSPEGGNQPQHF
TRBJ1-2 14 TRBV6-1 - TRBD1 TGTGCCAGCAGTGATAGACAGGGACCCTATGGCTACACCTTC CASSDRQGPYGYTF
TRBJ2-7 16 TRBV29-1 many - TGCAGCGTTGGCAATCCGCACGGGAAGGCGACCTACGAGCAGTACTTC CSVGNPHGKATYEQYF
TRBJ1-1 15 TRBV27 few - TGTGCCAGCAGTTTACGATCCGTAATGAACACTGAAGCTTTCTTT CASSLRSVMNTEAFF
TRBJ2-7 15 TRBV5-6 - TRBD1 TGTGCCAGCAGCTTGGGGTGGACAGGGGTCTACGAGCAGTACTTC CASSLGWTGVYEQYF
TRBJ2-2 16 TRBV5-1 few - TGCGCCAGCAGCCATACCCAGGGGATGAACACCGGGGAGCTGTTTTTT CASSHTQGMNTGELFF
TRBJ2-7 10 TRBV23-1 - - TGCGCCAGCAGTATCCCCGAGCAGTACTTC CASSIPEQYF
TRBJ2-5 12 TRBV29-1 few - TGCAGCGTCCTGCGGGTCGGCGAGACCCAGTACTTC CSVLRVGETQYF
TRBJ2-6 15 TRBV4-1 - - TGCGCCAGCAGCCCGGGAAACTCTGGGGCCAACGTCCTGACTTTC CASSPGNSGANVLTF
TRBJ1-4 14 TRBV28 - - TGTGCCAGCTTAAAGGCGGGGGCCCAGGAAAAACTGTTTTTT CASLKAGAQEKLFF
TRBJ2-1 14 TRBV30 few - TGTGCCTCCTCTATAAGACGGGAGAGCAATGAGCAGTTCTTC CASSIRRESNEQFF
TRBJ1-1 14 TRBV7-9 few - TGTGCCAGCAGCCCGTTCCGGGTGGACACTGAAGCTTTCTTT CASSPFRVDTEAFF
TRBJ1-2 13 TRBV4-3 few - TGCGCCAGCAGCCCAGGCAGGGGCTATGGCTACACCTTC CASSPGRGYGYTF
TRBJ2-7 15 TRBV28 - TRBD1 TGTGCCAGCAGTTTGCCGACAGGGATCTCCTACGAGCAGTACTTC CASSLPTGISYEQYF
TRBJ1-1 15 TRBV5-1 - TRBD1 TGCGCCAGCAGCCCCCGGGACAGGGCCGACACTGAAGCTTTCTTT CASSPRDRADTEAFF
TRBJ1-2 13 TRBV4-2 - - TGTGCCAGCAGCCAAGATGCCCGGACTGGCTACACCTTC CASSQDARTGYTF
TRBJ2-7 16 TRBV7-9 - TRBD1 TGTGCCAGCAGCAGAACCGGGACAGGGGTGTCCTACGAGCAGTACTTC CASSRTGTGVSYEQYF
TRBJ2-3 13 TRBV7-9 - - TGTGCCAGCAGCTCGAGGGGCGGAGATACGCAGTATTTT CASSSRGGDTQYF
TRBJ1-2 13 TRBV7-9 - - TGTGCCAGCAGCGCGTTAGTGGGCAGCGGCTACACCTTC CASSALVGSGYTF
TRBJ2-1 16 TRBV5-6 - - TGTGCCAGCAGCCTCCGCGAGATACATCCACTCGCTAGTCTGTTCTTC CASSLREIHPLASLFF